The 15 T cell receptor beta chains presented below share a single source sample, sequenced in a study of chemoradiotherapy in HPV16-positive cancers. Method: immunoSEQ multiplex PCR; TCRdb's copy keeps in-frame clones and lacks some. The sample has roughly 21,000 clones; around 85% are singletons. The sample here was blood, taken from a patient who underwent chemoradiotherapy. The receptors shown here come from a human donor with HPV-associated anogenital cancer.

The J gene is TRBJ2-7, the V gene TRBV5-8; no definite D call. The germline CDR1 and CDR2 sequences are SGHTS and YDEGEE. The length of the CDR3 is 14 residues. V lost 0 bases to trimming and J lost 2 bases, with 9 bases between them. CDR3 bases: TGTGCCAGCAGCTTGGGCTGGCCCCCCTACGAGCAGTACTTC. As protein: CASSLGWPPYEQYF.

The chain recombines TRBV6-6 with TRBJ1-6, with no clear D. CDR1 and CDR2 from the germline V gene are MNHNY and SVGAGI (reference sequence). CDR3 size: 14 residues. The V end lost 7 bases, the J end lost 3 bases, and 10 bases lay between the germline ends. CDR3 in DNA: TGTGCCAGCACCCCGGCGAGCTATAATTCACCCCTCCACTTT. Translated, it gives CASTPASYNSPLHF.

The rearrangement joins TRBV7-6 to TRBJ2-5; D is possibly TRBD1 or TRBD2 (5 bases each). The V and J ends lost 3 bases and 3 bases respectively, with 11 bases between them. The CDR3 is 14 residues long. Germline V lookup: CDR1 SGHVS, CDR2 FNYEAQ. The chain's CDR3 is CASSFQGRKETQYF. CDR3 bases: TGTGCCAGCAGCTTTCAGGGACGGAAAGAGACCCAGTACTTC. Looking up the rest from reference TRBV7-6 and TRBJ2-5 gives the full variable domain: GAGVSQSPRYKVTKRGQDVALRCDPISGHVSLYWYRQALGQGPEFLTYFNYEAQQDKSGLPNDRFSAERPEGSISTLTIQRTEQRDSAMYRCASSFQGRKETQYFGPGTRLLVL.

The rearrangement uses TRBV29-1 and TRBJ1-2; D ambiguous. The CDR3 sequence is 11 residues long. The germline CDR1 and CDR2 sequences are SQVTM and ANQGSEA. Trimming left V 4 bases short and J 8 bases short, with 11 bases between. Here the CDR3 reads CSVGGNWGYTF. The CDR3 DNA reads as TGCAGCGTTGGAGGGAACTGGGGCTACACCTTC. The entire variable domain, with the rest obtained from reference TRBV29-1 and TRBJ1-2, is as follows: SAVISQKPSRDICQRGTSLTIQCQVDSQVTMMFWYRQQPGQSLTLIATANQGSEATYESGFVIDKFPISRPNLTFSTLTVSNMSPEDSSIYLCSVGGNWGYTFGSGTRLTVV.

The chain links TRBV27 to TRBJ2-5; D is undetermined. The CDR3 runs 13 residues. Trimming shortened V by 5 bases and J by 2 bases, and 9 bases separated the two germline ends. Germline V gene data show CDR1 as MNHEY and CDR2 as SMNVEV (reference sequence). The CDR3 is CASSPLRQETQYF. In DNA form, the CDR3 reads TGTGCCAGCAGTCCCTTAAGACAAGAGACCCAGTACTTC.

CDR3 protein: CASSQPPTGGKTDTQYF. The CDR3 DNA follows: TGCGCCAGCAGTCAACCCCCGACAGGGGGGAAAACAGATACGCAGTATTTT. This chain links TRBV23-1 with TRBJ2-3, with 9 bases identical to TRBD1. TRBV23-1 is recorded as an ORF, its role being uncertain. V trimming: 2 bases; J trimming: 3 bases; junction bases outside the gene matches: 9. The CDR3 runs to 17 residues.

The V call is TRBV18, the J call TRBJ2-3, with D unresolved. V lost 4 bases and J 6 bases, leaving 5 bases between the germline ends. The germline V gene has CDR1 KGHSH and CDR2 LQKENI. CDR3 length: 11 amino acids. The CDR3: CASSRADTQYF. The CDR3 DNA reads TGTGCCAGCTCACGAGCGGATACGCAGTATTTT.

For the CDR3, the DNA is TGTGCCAGCAGTTTAAGCAGGGACTACGAGCAGTACTTC. Its translation is CASSLSRDYEQYF. This chain connects TRBV27 to TRBJ2-7; tentative D call: TRBD1 (5 bases). CDR1 MNHEY and CDR2 SMNVEV come from the germline V gene (reference sequence). V lost 2 bases to trimming and J lost 3 bases, with 8 bases between them. The CDR3 runs 13 residues.

The V gene is TRBV30, the J gene TRBJ1-2, with D maybe TRBD1 (6 bases). V was cut by 2 bases and J by 4 bases, with 14 bases left in between. The CDR3 spans 14 residues. The germline CDR1 and CDR2 sequences are GTSNPN and SVGIG (reference sequence). CDR3 in amino acids: CAWSIQGSSYGYTF. The CDR3 DNA reads as TGTGCCTGGAGTATACAGGGATCTAGCTATGGCTACACCTTC.

The rearrangement links TRBV19 to TRBJ2-5, with TRBD1 as a possible D gene (5 bases). CDR1 and CDR2 from the germline V gene are LNHDA and SQIVND (reference sequence). This CDR3 contains 15 residues. V was trimmed by 3 bases and J by 0 bases, leaving 11 bases between them. CDR3 residues: CASSIQGIYQETQYF. In DNA form, the CDR3 reads TGTGCCAGTAGTATCCAGGGAATTTACCAAGAGACCCAGTACTTC.

The genes are TRBV27 and TRBJ2-3; D may match TRBD1 or TRBD2 (8 bases each). The germline V and J ends were trimmed by 8 bases and 5 bases, with 17 bases remaining between them. Germline V gene sequence: CDR1 MNHEY, CDR2 SMNVEV (reference sequence). The CDR3 sequence is 14 residues long. CDR3 sequence: CASAQGAGGDTQYF. CDR3 coding DNA: TGTGCCAGCGCGCAGGGGGCGGGGGGAGATACGCAGTATTTT.

The J gene is TRBJ1-1, the V gene TRBV14, with TRBD1 matching 7 bases. The CDR3 has 12 amino acids. The J segment lost 9 bases and the V segment lost 5 bases, leaving 6 bases of the junction unmatched. Germline V gene sequence: CDR1 SGHDN, CDR2 FVKESK. The CDR3 region is CASSVEQGKAFF. CDR3 bases: TGTGCCAGCAGCGTGGAACAGGGGAAAGCTTTCTTT.

The V call is TRBV30, the J call TRBJ1-3; D gene unclear. Germline loops: CDR1 GTSNPN, CDR2 SVGIG (reference sequence). The V and J ends lost 2 bases and 4 bases respectively, with 9 bases between them. This CDR3 is 13 amino acids long. The CDR3 is CAWSRQSGNTIYF. CDR3 bases: TGTGCCTGGAGTCGGCAGTCCGGAAACACCATATATTTT. Drawing the rest from reference TRBV30 and TRBJ1-3, the complete variable domain is SQTIHQWPATLVQPVGSPLSLECTVEGTSNPNLYWYRQAAGRGLQLLFYSVGIGQISSEVPQNLSASRPQDRQFILSSKKLLLSDSGFYLCAWSRQSGNTIYFGEGSWLTVV.

The rearrangement uses TRBV7-2 and TRBJ2-7, with 8 nucleotides matching TRBD1. The CDR3 length is 15 residues. Germline loops: CDR1 SGHTA, CDR2 FQGNSA. The ends lost 3 bases at V and 1 base at J; junction bases unmatched: 5. The CDR3, as DNA: TGTGCCAGCAGCTTGGGACAGGTTGGGTCCTACGAGCAGTACTTC. Its translation: CASSLGQVGSYEQYF.

This chain connects TRBV19 to TRBJ2-7, with TRBD2 as a possible D gene (5 bases). The CDR3 spans 15 residues. Trimming left V 4 bases short and J 4 bases short, with 17 bases between. Per the germline V gene, CDR1 is LNHDA and CDR2 is SQIVND (reference sequence). The CDR3 loop is CASSTWIGGFYEQYF. CDR3 bases: TGTGCCAGTAGTACCTGGATCGGAGGTTTTTACGAGCAGTACTTC.